Listed below are T cell receptor beta chains from one sample, sequenced in a study of T cell responses to AZD1222 COVID-19 vaccine. Using immunoSEQ multiplex PCR, the repertoire was profiled, and TCRdb retains in-frame clones only, with some absent. The table has about 120,000 clones, roughly 90% seen once. The sample in question was peripheral blood, obtained on day 0 of AZD1222 vaccination. These receptors were obtained from an adult in good health. The CDR3 runs from the conserved cysteine through the conserved F or W. Each record gives: V gene, CDR3 length, J gene, D gene, clone size, CDR3 DNA, CDR3 protein. A D gene is named only where the DNA matches it firmly. A clone size is listed for some rows: how often the clone was seen (once, few, many), or a class if it is expanded.

v_call: TRBV7-9; cdr3_length: 12; j_call: TRBJ1-1; d_call: .; clone_size: .; cdr3_nt: TGTGCCAGTGAGGGGTTTGAGCCTGAAGCTTTCTTT; cdr3_aa: CASEGFEPEAFF
v_call: TRBV7-9; cdr3_length: 16; j_call: TRBJ2-1; d_call: TRBD2; clone_size: .; cdr3_nt: TGTGCCAGCAGCCCCCGAGGCGGGAGGGCCTACAATGAGCAGTTCTTC; cdr3_aa: CASSPRGGRAYNEQFF
v_call: TRBV9; cdr3_length: 14; j_call: TRBJ2-7; d_call: .; clone_size: .; cdr3_nt: TGTGCCAGCAGCGTAGGACAGGCTTCCTACGAGCAGTACTTC; cdr3_aa: CASSVGQASYEQYF
v_call: TRBV6-2/TRBV6-3; cdr3_length: 19; j_call: TRBJ1-5; d_call: TRBD1; clone_size: .; cdr3_nt: TGTGCCAGCAGTCCGACCCGCAGGGGGTGGATCCTTAGCAATCAGCCCCAGCATTTT; cdr3_aa: CASSPTRRGWILSNQPQHF
v_call: TRBV19; cdr3_length: 13; j_call: TRBJ1-5; d_call: .; clone_size: .; cdr3_nt: TGTGCCAGCCCAATCGGTAGCAATCAGCCCCAGCATTTT; cdr3_aa: CASPIGSNQPQHF
v_call: TRBV7-9; cdr3_length: 17; j_call: TRBJ2-1; d_call: TRBD2; clone_size: .; cdr3_nt: TGTGCCAGCAGCTTAGTGCAGGGACTAGCTAGAAACCATGAGCAGTTCTTC; cdr3_aa: CASSLVQGLARNHEQFF
v_call: TRBV29-1; cdr3_length: 15; j_call: TRBJ2-4; d_call: .; clone_size: .; cdr3_nt: TGCAGCGTTGACGCTCCCGATGCAGGGAGATACATTCAGTACTTC; cdr3_aa: CSVDAPDAGRYIQYF
v_call: TRBV5-8; cdr3_length: 14; j_call: TRBJ1-2; d_call: .; clone_size: .; cdr3_nt: TGTGCCAGCAGAGTCGAACAGCCGAACCGGGGCTACACCTTC; cdr3_aa: CASRVEQPNRGYTF
v_call: TRBV28; cdr3_length: 14; j_call: TRBJ1-1; d_call: .; clone_size: .; cdr3_nt: TGTGCCAGCAGCCCGGACAGAGTGAACACTGAAGCTTTCTTT; cdr3_aa: CASSPDRVNTEAFF
v_call: TRBV18; cdr3_length: 16; j_call: TRBJ2-1; d_call: TRBD2; clone_size: .; cdr3_nt: TGTGCCAGCTCACCACTTGTAGCGGGAGGGCACAATGAGCAGTTCTTC; cdr3_aa: CASSPLVAGGHNEQFF
v_call: TRBV4-1; cdr3_length: 17; j_call: TRBJ2-7; d_call: TRBD2; clone_size: .; cdr3_nt: TGCGCCAGCAGCCAAGATTTCCTAGCGGGTCCCTCCTACGAGCAGTACTTC; cdr3_aa: CASSQDFLAGPSYEQYF
v_call: TRBV6-6; cdr3_length: 16; j_call: TRBJ2-3; d_call: TRBD2; clone_size: .; cdr3_nt: TGTGCCAGCAGTTTTTCCGGCGGGGGGGCATCAGATACGCAGTATTTT; cdr3_aa: CASSFSGGGASDTQYF
v_call: TRBV2; cdr3_length: 14; j_call: TRBJ1-2; d_call: .; clone_size: few; cdr3_nt: TGTGCCAGCAGCCCCCAAGGTGGTGGCTATGGCTACACCTTC; cdr3_aa: CASSPQGGGYGYTF
v_call: TRBV23-1; cdr3_length: 14; j_call: TRBJ1-2; d_call: .; clone_size: .; cdr3_nt: TGCGCCAGCAGGGCTGGGAGGGAGGTCGATGGCTACACCTTC; cdr3_aa: CASRAGREVDGYTF
v_call: TRBV4-3; cdr3_length: 16; j_call: TRBJ2-7; d_call: .; clone_size: .; cdr3_nt: TGCGCCAGCAGCCAAGATGTTCCGACTAGTCCGGACGAGCAGTACTTC; cdr3_aa: CASSQDVPTSPDEQYF
v_call: TRBV5-6; cdr3_length: 11; j_call: TRBJ2-7; d_call: .; clone_size: .; cdr3_nt: TGTGCCAGCAAGGTAGGGCACGAGCAGTACTTC; cdr3_aa: CASKVGHEQYF
v_call: TRBV5-1; cdr3_length: 13; j_call: TRBJ1-2; d_call: TRBD1; clone_size: .; cdr3_nt: TGCGCCAGCAGCGGGACAGGGGGCAATGGCTACACCTTC; cdr3_aa: CASSGTGGNGYTF
v_call: TRBV21-1; cdr3_length: 16; j_call: TRBJ2-7; d_call: .; clone_size: .; cdr3_nt: TGTGCCAGCAGCAAAAGAGGCGTGGGCCTCCTGAACGAGCAGTACTTC; cdr3_aa: CASSKRGVGLLNEQYF
v_call: TRBV4-3; cdr3_length: 15; j_call: TRBJ1-1; d_call: .; clone_size: .; cdr3_nt: TGCGCCAGCAGCCAAGAGGCAGGAGCGAACACTGAAGCTTTCTTT; cdr3_aa: CASSQEAGANTEAFF
v_call: TRBV21-1; cdr3_length: 18; j_call: TRBJ1-2; d_call: .; clone_size: few; cdr3_nt: TGTGCCAGCAGCAAAGTCCGAAAAAGCCAGACAGTAAACTATGGCTACACCTTC; cdr3_aa: CASSKVRKSQTVNYGYTF
v_call: TRBV7-6; cdr3_length: 13; j_call: TRBJ1-3; d_call: .; clone_size: .; cdr3_nt: TGTGCCACCTTGACAGGACCTGGAAACACCATATATTTT; cdr3_aa: CATLTGPGNTIYF
v_call: TRBV12-3/TRBV12-4; cdr3_length: 11; j_call: TRBJ2-5; d_call: .; clone_size: .; cdr3_nt: TGTGCCAGCAGTTTGAACCGGGAACGGTACTTC; cdr3_aa: CASSLNRERYF
v_call: TRBV6-5; cdr3_length: 14; j_call: TRBJ1-5; d_call: TRBD1; clone_size: .; cdr3_nt: TGTGCCAGCAGGACAGGGGGCTTGAATCAGCCCCAGCATTTT; cdr3_aa: CASRTGGLNQPQHF
v_call: TRBV30; cdr3_length: 11; j_call: TRBJ1-1; d_call: .; clone_size: .; cdr3_nt: TGTGCCTGGAGTGGGGGAGCAACTGCTTTCTTT; cdr3_aa: CAWSGGATAFF
v_call: TRBV28; cdr3_length: 12; j_call: TRBJ1-1; d_call: .; clone_size: .; cdr3_nt: TGTGCCAGCAGCCGACGTGGGCCTGAAGCTTTCTTT; cdr3_aa: CASSRRGPEAFF
v_call: TRBV5-1; cdr3_length: 14; j_call: TRBJ2-1; d_call: .; clone_size: .; cdr3_nt: TGCGCCAGCACCCCCGGAGACGTACGGAATGAGCAGTTCTTC; cdr3_aa: CASTPGDVRNEQFF
v_call: TRBV29-1; cdr3_length: 14; j_call: TRBJ2-3; d_call: .; clone_size: .; cdr3_nt: TGCAGTGCTCCGGGCGCGGGGATCACAGATACGCAGTATTTT; cdr3_aa: CSAPGAGITDTQYF
v_call: TRBV27; cdr3_length: 17; j_call: TRBJ2-7; d_call: TRBD1; clone_size: .; cdr3_nt: TGTGCCAGCAGTTTATTTGGGACAGGGGGTAATAGAGACGAGCAGTACTTC; cdr3_aa: CASSLFGTGGNRDEQYF
v_call: TRBV12-3/TRBV12-4; cdr3_length: 13; j_call: TRBJ2-6; d_call: TRBD2; clone_size: .; cdr3_nt: TGTGCGAGTGCGGGGGATGGGGCCAACGTCCTGACTTTC; cdr3_aa: CASAGDGANVLTF
v_call: TRBV19; cdr3_length: 14; j_call: TRBJ1-2; d_call: TRBD1; clone_size: .; cdr3_nt: TGTGCCAGTAGTCTGACAGGGAACTACTATGGCTACACCTTC; cdr3_aa: CASSLTGNYYGYTF
v_call: TRBV7-6; cdr3_length: 14; j_call: TRBJ2-3; d_call: .; clone_size: .; cdr3_nt: TGTGCCAGCAGCTTAGATGGGGGGCCAGATACGCAGTATTTT; cdr3_aa: CASSLDGGPDTQYF
v_call: TRBV5-4; cdr3_length: 15; j_call: TRBJ1-3; d_call: .; clone_size: once; cdr3_nt: TGTGCCAGCAGCCATGGACGAAACTCTGGAAACACCATATATTTT; cdr3_aa: CASSHGRNSGNTIYF
v_call: TRBV6-5; cdr3_length: 15; j_call: TRBJ2-1; d_call: .; clone_size: .; cdr3_nt: TGTGCCAGCAAAATGAGGGGGATCTCCTACAATGAGCAGTTCTTC; cdr3_aa: CASKMRGISYNEQFF
v_call: TRBV5-1; cdr3_length: 15; j_call: TRBJ2-2; d_call: .; clone_size: .; cdr3_nt: TGCGCCAGCAGCAGGGTAGCCCTGAACACCGGGGAGCTGTTTTTT; cdr3_aa: CASSRVALNTGELFF
v_call: TRBV5-1; cdr3_length: 16; j_call: TRBJ2-1; d_call: TRBD2; clone_size: .; cdr3_nt: TGCGCCAGCAGCTTGACGTCTAGCGGGAATGGGAATGAGCAGTTCTTC; cdr3_aa: CASSLTSSGNGNEQFF
v_call: TRBV4-1; cdr3_length: 14; j_call: TRBJ2-1; d_call: .; clone_size: .; cdr3_nt: TGCGCCAGCAGTTTACCGGGAGAGGGGAATGAGCAGTTCTTC; cdr3_aa: CASSLPGEGNEQFF
v_call: TRBV3-1/TRBV3-2; cdr3_length: 13; j_call: TRBJ1-1; d_call: .; clone_size: .; cdr3_nt: TGTGCCAGCAGCCTCAGGTCGGGGTTTGAAGCTTTCTTT; cdr3_aa: CASSLRSGFEAFF
v_call: TRBV24-1; cdr3_length: 12; j_call: TRBJ1-1; d_call: .; clone_size: .; cdr3_nt: TGTGCCACCAGTGACACTAACACTGAAGCTTTCTTT; cdr3_aa: CATSDTNTEAFF
v_call: TRBV29-1; cdr3_length: 14; j_call: TRBJ1-4; d_call: .; clone_size: .; cdr3_nt: TGCAGCGCCTTAAATCGGGAGGGGGATGAAAAACTGTTTTTT; cdr3_aa: CSALNREGDEKLFF
v_call: TRBV7-9; cdr3_length: 15; j_call: TRBJ1-4; d_call: TRBD1; clone_size: .; cdr3_nt: TGTGCCAGCAGCGCCACCGGGACAGGGAATGAAAAACTGTTTTTT; cdr3_aa: CASSATGTGNEKLFF
v_call: TRBV6-5; cdr3_length: 15; j_call: TRBJ1-5; d_call: .; clone_size: .; cdr3_nt: TGTGCCAGCAGTTCGGGCCAAGTTAGCAATCAGCCCCAGCATTTT; cdr3_aa: CASSSGQVSNQPQHF
v_call: TRBV6-5; cdr3_length: 13; j_call: TRBJ1-5; d_call: .; clone_size: .; cdr3_nt: TGTGCCAGCAGTTACTCCCCGAGTCAGCCCCAGCATTTT; cdr3_aa: CASSYSPSQPQHF
v_call: TRBV7-9; cdr3_length: 15; j_call: TRBJ1-2; d_call: .; clone_size: .; cdr3_nt: TGTGCCAGCAGCTTACCAGGGAGCTCGAACTATGGCTACACCTTC; cdr3_aa: CASSLPGSSNYGYTF
v_call: TRBV7-2; cdr3_length: 17; j_call: TRBJ1-5; d_call: TRBD1; clone_size: .; cdr3_nt: TGTGCCAGCAGCTCACGTCCCGGGACAGGGCCCGGACAGCCCCAGCATTTT; cdr3_aa: CASSSRPGTGPGQPQHF
v_call: TRBV3-1/TRBV3-2; cdr3_length: 16; j_call: TRBJ1-1; d_call: TRBD1; clone_size: few; cdr3_nt: TGTGCCAGCAGCCCTCGGACAGGGCAAGGGGGCACTGAAGCTTTCTTT; cdr3_aa: CASSPRTGQGGTEAFF
v_call: TRBV10-2; cdr3_length: 12; j_call: TRBJ2-3; d_call: .; clone_size: .; cdr3_nt: TGCGCCAGCAGTGTCTTACAAGATACGCAGTATTTT; cdr3_aa: CASSVLQDTQYF
v_call: TRBV28; cdr3_length: 13; j_call: TRBJ1-5; d_call: .; clone_size: .; cdr3_nt: TGTGCCAGCAGTTTACTTGGGAATCAGCCCCAGCATTTT; cdr3_aa: CASSLLGNQPQHF
v_call: TRBV4-1; cdr3_length: 14; j_call: TRBJ1-2; d_call: .; clone_size: .; cdr3_nt: TGCGCCAGCAGCCAGGGTGAGCTCACAGGGGGCTACACCTTC; cdr3_aa: CASSQGELTGGYTF
v_call: TRBV15; cdr3_length: 16; j_call: TRBJ1-6; d_call: TRBD1; clone_size: .; cdr3_nt: TGTGCCACCAGCGGGACAGCGAGCTCCTATAATTCACCCCTCCACTTT; cdr3_aa: CATSGTASSYNSPLHF
v_call: TRBV11-3; cdr3_length: 15; j_call: TRBJ2-3; d_call: .; clone_size: .; cdr3_nt: TGTGCCAGCAGCCCACACGGAGGGTCCACAGATACGCAGTATTTT; cdr3_aa: CASSPHGGSTDTQYF
v_call: TRBV19; cdr3_length: 19; j_call: TRBJ1-5; d_call: .; clone_size: .; cdr3_nt: TGTGCCAGTAGTCCCCGACCGGGGTGGGCTCCTTCTAGCAATCAGCCCCAGCATTTT; cdr3_aa: CASSPRPGWAPSSNQPQHF
v_call: TRBV10-1; cdr3_length: 13; j_call: TRBJ1-1; d_call: .; clone_size: .; cdr3_nt: TGCGCCAGCAGTGGACTGATGAACACTGAAGCTTTCTTT; cdr3_aa: CASSGLMNTEAFF
v_call: TRBV6-5; cdr3_length: 15; j_call: TRBJ2-1; d_call: TRBD1; clone_size: .; cdr3_nt: TGTGCCAGCAGCCGTGGGACAGGGAGCCAAGATGAGCAGTTCTTC; cdr3_aa: CASSRGTGSQDEQFF
v_call: TRBV19; cdr3_length: 12; j_call: TRBJ2-1; d_call: TRBD1; clone_size: .; cdr3_nt: TGTGCCAGTAGTCCGAGACAGGGACCCACGGTCTTC; cdr3_aa: CASSPRQGPTVF
v_call: TRBV28; cdr3_length: 14; j_call: TRBJ1-3; d_call: .; clone_size: .; cdr3_nt: TGTGCCAGCAGTCAGGCGGGTGCTGGAAACACCATATATTTT; cdr3_aa: CASSQAGAGNTIYF
v_call: TRBV19; cdr3_length: 13; j_call: TRBJ1-6; d_call: .; clone_size: .; cdr3_nt: TGTGCCAGTAGTATAGATCCGGATTCACCCCTCCACTTT; cdr3_aa: CASSIDPDSPLHF
v_call: TRBV28; cdr3_length: 14; j_call: TRBJ1-4; d_call: TRBD1; clone_size: .; cdr3_nt: TGTGCCAGCAGTACAGACAGGGTACACGAAAAACTGTTTTTT; cdr3_aa: CASSTDRVHEKLFF
v_call: TRBV10-2; cdr3_length: 15; j_call: TRBJ2-7; d_call: .; clone_size: .; cdr3_nt: TGCGCCAGCAGTGAGAGAAGAAGGGTTTACTACGAGCAGTACTTC; cdr3_aa: CASSERRRVYYEQYF
v_call: TRBV5-1; cdr3_length: 13; j_call: TRBJ1-1; d_call: .; clone_size: .; cdr3_nt: TGCGCCAGCAGCTTGAGTGGGGACAACGAAGCTTTCTTT; cdr3_aa: CASSLSGDNEAFF
v_call: TRBV18; cdr3_length: 13; j_call: TRBJ1-1; d_call: .; clone_size: .; cdr3_nt: TGTGCCAGCTCACAGATTATGAACACTGAAGCTTTCTTT; cdr3_aa: CASSQIMNTEAFF